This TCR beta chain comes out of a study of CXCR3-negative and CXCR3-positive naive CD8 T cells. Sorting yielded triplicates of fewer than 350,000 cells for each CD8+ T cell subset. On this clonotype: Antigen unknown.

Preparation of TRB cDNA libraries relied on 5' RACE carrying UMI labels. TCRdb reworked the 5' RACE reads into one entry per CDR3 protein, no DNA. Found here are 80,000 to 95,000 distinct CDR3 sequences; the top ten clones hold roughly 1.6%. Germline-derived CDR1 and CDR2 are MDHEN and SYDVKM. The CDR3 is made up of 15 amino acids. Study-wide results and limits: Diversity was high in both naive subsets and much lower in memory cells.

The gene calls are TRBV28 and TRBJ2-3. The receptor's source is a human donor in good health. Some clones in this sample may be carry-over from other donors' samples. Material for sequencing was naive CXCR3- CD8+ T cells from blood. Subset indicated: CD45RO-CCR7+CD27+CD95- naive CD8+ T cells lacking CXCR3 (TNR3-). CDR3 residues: CASGIGGVSEDTQYF.